The 9 T cell receptor beta chains below were found in one sample sequenced in a study of blood T cell repertoires in COVID-19. Clones were sequenced by immunoSEQ multiplex PCR, and TCRdb holds only the in-frame ones, with some missing. The sample has roughly 27,000 clones; around 89% are singletons. Sequenced: peripheral blood. All receptors come from a human donor in a cohort sampled during active COVID-19.

About this clone itself: An end of the junction does not agree with germline; a read error may underlie this. The V and J genes are TRBV7-7 and TRBJ2-5, with 9 bases identical to TRBD2. This CDR3 is built from 15 residues. CDR1 is SSHAT and CDR2 is FNYEAQ in the germline V gene (reference sequence). The CDR3 region has the DNA TGTGCTAGCAGCTTAGGGCTAGCGGGGAAAGAGACCCAGTACTTC. This codes for CASSLGLAGKETQYF. Full variable domain (rest looked up from reference TRBV7-7 and TRBJ2-5): GAGVSQSPRYKVTKRGQDVTLRCDPISSHATLYWYQQALGQGPEFLTYFNYEAQPDKSGLPSDRFSAERPEGSISTLTIQRTEQRDSAMYRCASSLGLAGKETQYFGPGTRLLVL.

The chain links TRBV27 to TRBJ2-1; 11 bases are shared with TRBD1. The V segment lost 3 bases and the J segment 6 bases; nucleotides outside the gene matches: 10. The CDR3 is 17 residues long. Germline loops: CDR1 MNHEY, CDR2 SMNVEV (reference sequence). CDR3 region: CASSFGTGGGVGNEQFF. CDR3 coding DNA: TGTGCCAGCAGTTTCGGGACAGGGGGAGGTGTCGGCAATGAGCAGTTCTTC.

This chain uses TRBV24-1 with TRBJ1-5, with a weak D call TRBD1 (5 bases). CDR1 and CDR2 from the germline V gene are KGHDR and SFDVKD. Trimming pared 11 bases from V and 10 bases from J, leaving 23 bases between. The CDR3 length is 14 residues. The chain's CDR3 is CARVEGRASHPQHF. The CDR3 nucleotides are TGTGCCAGGGTGGAGGGGCGAGCCTCCCATCCCCAGCATTTT.

The chain employs TRBV13 and TRBJ1-1; a weak D match, TRBD1 (5 bases). The CDR3 has 13 amino acids. Germline V gives CDR1 PRHDT, CDR2 FYEKMQ (reference sequence). V shed 0 bases and J shed 8 bases, with 10 bases lying between them. CDR3 region: CASSLGGGDEAFF. The CDR3 DNA reads as TGTGCCAGCAGCTTAGGCGGGGGGGACGAAGCTTTCTTT. Combining the CDR3 with reference TRBV13 and TRBJ1-1 gives the whole variable domain AAGVIQSPRHLIKEKRETATLKCYPIPRHDTVYWYQQGPGQDPQFLISFYEKMQSDKGSIPDRFSAQQFSDYHSELNMSSLELGDSALYFCASSLGGGDEAFFGQGTRLTVV.

CDR3 coding DNA: TGTGCCAGCAGCCCTAGACAGGGGTACACCGGGGAGCTGTTTTTT. Protein sequence: CASSPRQGYTGELFF. The gene calls are TRBV7-6 and TRBJ2-2, with 8 nucleotides matching TRBD1. The CDR3 runs 15 residues. The J segment lost 3 bases and the V segment lost 5 bases, leaving 5 bases of the junction unmatched. Germline CDR1 SGHVS, CDR2 FNYEAQ.

The CDR3 region is CASSLEPGVVNGYTF. The DNA of the CDR3 is TGTGCCAGCAGCTTAGAACCGGGGGTCGTAAATGGCTACACCTTC. V and J are TRBV7-2 and TRBJ1-2; possibly TRBD1 for D (5 bases). The germline V and J ends were trimmed by 1 base and 6 bases, with 15 bases remaining between them. Germline-derived CDR1 and CDR2 are SGHTA and FQGNSA. The CDR3 covers 15 residues.

The chain uses TRBV27 and TRBJ2-3, with D possibly matching TRBD1 (5 bases). The CDR3 covers 14 residues. V lost 6 bases, J lost 3 bases, and 13 bases lay in between. Germline V gene sequence: CDR1 MNHEY, CDR2 SMNVEV (reference sequence). The CDR3 loop is CASSRVGLTDTQYF. The CDR3 DNA reads TGTGCCAGCAGCAGGGTAGGATTGACAGATACGCAGTATTTT.

The V and J genes are TRBV7-9 and TRBJ1-3; unclear D gene. CDR3 length: 14 amino acids. Germline CDR1 is SEHNR and CDR2 is FQNEAQ (reference sequence). V shed 7 bases and J shed 0 bases, with 10 bases lying between them. The CDR3 is CASTLLSSGNTIYF. The CDR3 DNA follows: TGTGCCAGCACCCTACTGAGCTCTGGAAACACCATATATTTT. The complete variable domain, with remaining parts taken from reference TRBV7-9 and TRBJ1-3, reads DTGVSQNPRHKITKRGQNVTFRCDPISEHNRLYWYRQTLGQGPEFLTYFQNEAQLEKSRLLSDRFSAERPKGSFSTLEIQRTEQGDSAMYLCASTLLSSGNTIYFGEGSWLTVV.

This sequence joins TRBV19 and TRBJ2-7; possible D gene TRBD1, 6 bases. Between the trimmed V and J ends, which lost 5 bases and 0 bases, there was a span of 17 bases. The V gene's germline CDR1 is LNHDA and CDR2 SQIVND (reference sequence). CDR3 length: 16 amino acids. The CDR3: CASSPPRQASSYEQYF. In DNA, the CDR3 is TGTGCCAGTAGTCCCCCCCGACAGGCGAGCTCCTACGAGCAGTACTTC.